This is a list of T cell receptor beta chains from one sample in a study of T cells in localized non-small cell lung cancer. Profiling relied on immunoSEQ multiplex PCR, and the TCRdb table lists in-frame clones only, not all of them. The sample consists of 3,400 or so clones, around 20% of them appearing once. This specimen was lung tumor tissue, taken before any cancer treatment. The receptor set was obtained from a woman aged 35 to 70 with stage III squamous cell lung carcinoma. CDR3s include the opening cysteine and the closing phenylalanine or tryptophan. The D gene is left open where the match is weak. Where a row states a size, it is once, few, many or the class of an expanded clone; other rows omit it.

J: TRBJ2-1
V: TRBV9
size: large
D: NA
CDR3: CASTSLGDTHNEQFF
DNA: TGTGCCAGCACCTCTTTGGGGGACACTCACAATGAGCAGTTCTTC

J: TRBJ2-1
V: TRBV28
size: NA
D: TRBD1
CDR3: CASSPGGMREQFF
DNA: TGTGCCAGCAGTCCAGGGGGAATGCGTGAGCAGTTCTTC

J: TRBJ2-1
V: TRBV6-8
size: medium-sized
D: NA
CDR3: CASSYPGLVVHEQFF
DNA: TGTGCCAGCAGTTACCCGGGTCTGGTGGTGCATGAGCAGTTCTTC

J: TRBJ1-4
V: TRBV30
size: few
D: NA
CDR3: CAWSVLQGNEKLFF
DNA: TGTGCCTGGAGTGTACTGCAGGGTAATGAAAAACTGTTTTTT

J: TRBJ2-2
V: TRBV5-1
size: NA
D: NA
CDR3: CASSFYSPNTGELFF
DNA: TGCGCCAGCAGCTTTTACAGCCCGAACACCGGGGAGCTGTTTTTT

J: TRBJ1-5
V: TRBV9
size: NA
D: NA
CDR3: CASSVEPLSAQHF
DNA: TGTGCCAGCAGCGTAGAGCCGTTATCGGCCCAGCATTTT

J: TRBJ2-5
V: TRBV11-3
size: few
D: TRBD1
CDR3: CASSFTGEGETQYF
DNA: TGTGCCAGCAGTTTTACAGGGGAAGGAGAGACCCAGTACTTC

J: TRBJ1-1
V: TRBV6-8
size: medium-sized
D: NA
CDR3: CASSYPSDGTNTEAFF
DNA: TGTGCCAGCAGTTACCCCTCCGACGGGACGAACACTGAAGCTTTCTTT

J: TRBJ2-3
V: TRBV28
size: NA
D: TRBD2
CDR3: CATTVAGRYADTQYF
DNA: TGTGCCACCACCGTGGCCGGGAGGTACGCAGATACGCAGTATTTT

J: TRBJ2-1
V: TRBV6-8
size: medium-sized
D: NA
CDR3: CASTELHGNSYNEQFF
DNA: TGTGCCAGCACCGAGCTACACGGGAATTCATACAATGAGCAGTTCTTC

J: TRBJ1-1
V: TRBV11-3
size: medium-sized
D: NA
CDR3: CASSPEEGGTNTEAFF
DNA: TGTGCCAGCAGCCCCGAGGAGGGGGGAACAAACACTGAAGCTTTCTTT

J: TRBJ1-1
V: TRBV9
size: NA
D: TRBD1
CDR3: CASSPRTGENTEAFF
DNA: TGTGCCAGCAGCCCTCGGACAGGTGAGAACACTGAAGCTTTCTTT

J: TRBJ2-3
V: TRBV11-3
size: NA
D: TRBD1
CDR3: CASSSTGSPDTQYF
DNA: TGTGCCAGCAGCTCGACAGGGTCACCAGATACGCAGTATTTT

J: TRBJ1-3
V: TRBV11-3
size: NA
D: NA
CDR3: CASSFRVSGNTIYF
DNA: TGTGCCAGCAGCTTTAGAGTAAGCGGAAACACCATATATTTT

J: TRBJ2-7
V: TRBV25-1
size: NA
D: TRBD2
CDR3: CATKREGYEQYF
DNA: TGTGCCACCAAGCGGGAGGGCTACGAGCAGTACTTC

J: TRBJ2-5
V: TRBV9
size: few
D: NA
CDR3: CASSPGGGSQETQYF
DNA: TGTGCCAGCAGTCCCGGGGGCGGGAGCCAAGAGACCCAGTACTTC

J: TRBJ1-1
V: TRBV6-8
size: NA
D: NA
CDR3: CASSPRVGNTEAFF
DNA: TGTGCCAGCAGTCCGAGGGTTGGGAACACTGAAGCTTTCTTT

J: TRBJ2-3
V: TRBV6-8
size: few
D: NA
CDR3: CASSDSFQASTDTQYF
DNA: TGTGCCAGCAGTGACTCGTTCCAGGCTAGCACAGATACGCAGTATTTT

J: TRBJ2-7
V: TRBV6-8
size: NA
D: TRBD1
CDR3: CASRPGQASSYEQYF
DNA: TGTGCCAGCAGACCGGGACAGGCGAGCTCCTACGAGCAGTACTTC

J: TRBJ1-1
V: TRBV6-8
size: medium-sized
D: NA
CDR3: CASSDTGTQMNTEAFF
DNA: TGTGCCAGCAGTGACACGGGGACTCAAATGAACACTGAAGCTTTCTTT

J: TRBJ1-1
V: TRBV11-3
size: few
D: NA
CDR3: CASSFSGLGTEAFF
DNA: TGTGCCAGCAGCTTTTCAGGGTTGGGCACTGAAGCTTTCTTT

J: TRBJ1-2
V: TRBV11-3
size: NA
D: TRBD1
CDR3: CASSPRTGMGYGYTF
DNA: TGTGCCAGCAGCCCCCGGACAGGGATGGGGTATGGCTACACCTTC

J: TRBJ2-3
V: TRBV25-1
size: NA
D: TRBD1
CDR3: CASSDTGVTTQYF
DNA: TGTGCCAGCAGTGATACAGGGGTAACTACGCAGTATTTT

J: TRBJ2-1
V: TRBV5-1
size: NA
D: TRBD2
CDR3: CASSTGLAGGYNEQFF
DNA: TGCGCCAGCAGCACAGGACTAGCGGGAGGATACAATGAGCAGTTCTTC

J: TRBJ2-1
V: TRBV11-3
size: NA
D: TRBD1
CDR3: CASSSSRTGDEQFF
DNA: TGTGCCAGCAGCTCATCGCGAACAGGGGATGAGCAGTTCTTC

J: TRBJ1-5
V: TRBV11-3
size: NA
D: NA
CDR3: CASSPLNSNQPQHF
DNA: TGTGCCAGCAGCCCCCTAAATAGCAATCAGCCCCAGCATTTT

J: TRBJ2-6
V: TRBV18
size: NA
D: NA
CDR3: CASSPYGVSGANVLTF
DNA: TGTGCCAGCTCACCCTACGGCGTCTCTGGGGCCAACGTCCTGACTTTC

J: TRBJ2-7
V: TRBV5-1
size: NA
D: NA
CDR3: CASSLGGSSYEQYF
DNA: TGCGCCAGCAGCTTGGGGGGAAGCTCCTACGAGCAGTACTTC

J: TRBJ2-7
V: TRBV11-3
size: NA
D: TRBD2
CDR3: CASSQGGTAYEQYF
DNA: TGTGCCAGCAGCCAGGGAGGGACTGCCTACGAGCAGTACTTC

J: TRBJ1-3
V: TRBV11-3
size: few
D: NA
CDR3: CASSYRQRSSGNTIYF
DNA: TGTGCCAGCAGCTACCGACAGCGCTCCTCTGGAAACACCATATATTTT

J: TRBJ1-2
V: TRBV11-3
size: few
D: TRBD1
CDR3: CASSLEATGSYGYTF
DNA: TGTGCCAGCAGCTTGGAGGCGACAGGGTCCTATGGCTACACCTTC

J: TRBJ1-3
V: TRBV29-1
size: NA
D: NA
CDR3: CSVEKQGGSSGNTIYF
DNA: TGCAGCGTTGAGAAGCAGGGCGGAAGTTCTGGAAACACCATATATTTT

J: TRBJ2-7
V: TRBV6-8
size: medium-sized
D: NA
CDR3: CASSYIPGFSEQYF
DNA: TGTGCCAGCAGTTACATCCCAGGTTTCTCCGAGCAGTACTTC

J: TRBJ1-5
V: TRBV7-1
size: many
D: NA
CDR3: CASSPGWDQPQHF
DNA: TGTGCCAGCAGCCCCGGTTGGGATCAGCCCCAGCATTTT

J: TRBJ1-2
V: TRBV19
size: NA
D: NA
CDR3: CASSIQGEVYGYTF
DNA: TGTGCCAGTAGTATACAGGGAGAAGTCTATGGCTACACCTTC

J: TRBJ1-4
V: TRBV19
size: few
D: NA
CDR3: CASSPGEGSEKLFF
DNA: TGTGCCAGTAGTCCAGGGGAAGGGAGTGAAAAACTGTTTTTT

J: TRBJ2-3
V: TRBV6-8
size: few
D: TRBD2
CDR3: CASSQPRLAGVALTDTQYF
DNA: TGTGCCAGCAGCCAACCCAGACTAGCGGGAGTTGCCCTCACAGATACGCAGTATTTT

J: TRBJ2-1
V: TRBV6-8
size: NA
D: NA
CDR3: CASSYPRGSYNEQFF
DNA: TGTGCCAGCAGTTACCCCAGGGGATCCTACAATGAGCAGTTCTTC

J: TRBJ2-2
V: TRBV11-3
size: NA
D: TRBD2
CDR3: CASSLVGLGNTGELFF
DNA: TGTGCCAGCAGCTTGGTGGGACTAGGCAACACCGGGGAGCTGTTTTTT

J: TRBJ1-5
V: TRBV11-3
size: NA
D: NA
CDR3: CASSLTTDSNQPQHF
DNA: TGTGCCAGCAGCTTAACAACCGATAGCAATCAGCCCCAGCATTTT

J: TRBJ2-5
V: TRBV19
size: NA
D: TRBD2
CDR3: CASRTSGTSGETQYF
DNA: TGTGCCAGTAGGACTAGCGGGACTTCGGGAGAGACCCAGTACTTC

J: TRBJ1-4
V: TRBV5-1
size: NA
D: TRBD1
CDR3: CASSPGQGAGKLFF
DNA: TGCGCCAGCAGCCCGGGACAGGGGGCGGGAAAACTGTTTTTT

J: TRBJ2-3
V: TRBV29-1
size: NA
D: TRBD1
CDR3: CSVYSTGGTDTQYF
DNA: TGCAGCGTCTATTCGACAGGGGGCACAGATACGCAGTATTTT